This TCR beta chain originates from a study of blood T cell repertoires in COVID-19 (dated by TCRdb to about 2020). Regarding the complete study: The collaborator samples originated in the United States, Italy and Spain and spanned the acute and convalescent phases of COVID-19. The samples were drawn from the first 160 participants of the ongoing ImmuneRACE study and from 1,254 subjects provided by 6 global collaborators. The material from the prospective study consisted of cDNA or gDNA derived from T cells, B-cell-depleted T cells, or PBMCs. Where available, HLA class I and class II types were taken from metadata supplied by the sample provider and were not determined by assay-based typing. Sample metadata almost always included a de-identified subject ID, COVID-19 status, age in years and sex. The repertoires were released in a freely available public database intended as a resource for research on the immune response to SARS-CoV-2. Deeply sampled blood TCRbeta repertoires from subjects exposed to, actively infected with, or recovered from COVID-19 were included in the dataset. General findings and caveats noted by the study authors: How much clinical and demographic metadata was included differed by source and by participant, and the metadata was provided uncurated.

Here V drops 7 bases and J drops 5 bases, and the junction holds 11 bases not matched to any gene. The germline V gene gives CDR1 as SQVTM and CDR2 as ANQGSEA. The CDR3 goes from the cysteine to the phenylalanine over 14 residues. Here the CDR3 DNA is all that survives: 42 bases in frame from base 1. In the prospective study, participants were 18 to 89 years old, resided in about two dozen geographic areas of the United States, and were enrolled through a virtual design. To assign participants to cohorts, the prospective study relied on clinical history that participants themselves reported in a screening survey and a study questionnaire. Recovered participants in ImmuneRACE Cohort 3 were defined as having two consecutive negative NP/OP PCR tests, clearance from a healthcare professional, or resolution of symptoms. In the prospective study, mobile phlebotomists collected whole blood, serum and a nasopharyngeal or oropharyngeal swab from each participant. Over a 2-month period, participants in the prospective study had the option of providing additional blood draws and questionnaires. Prospective study blood samples were shipped either frozen or at room temperature before DNA extraction.

About this clone itself: The specificity of this receptor is unknown. No per-base quality is available; no much larger clone lies one base away.

The immunoSEQ Assay, a bias-controlled multiplex PCR, was used to amplify TCRbeta CDR3 regions from genomic DNA. For the original study's pipeline: Within the assay, amplification of reference gene primers was used to estimate how many nucleated cells each sample contained. Sequence reads were collapsed and filtered to measure the absolute abundance of every unique TCRbeta CDR3 rearrangement. Productive Simpson clonality was computed per sample as the square root of Simpson's diversity index over productive rearrangements. Not all clones reach the TCRdb copy of this immuneACCESS table, which keeps in-frame sequences only. Checked studies attribute under half of the gap to unresolved V genes and leave the rest unexplained. That table gives V, J and clone size, and the DNA gave D and trimming. The sample table contains 300,000 or so clones; only one count was recorded for about 90% of them. The ten top clones hold 1% of the sample.

Recombination connected TRBV29-1 to TRBJ2-5, and 9 junction bases match TRBD2. Input material: PBMCs or T cells enriched from blood (not recorded which). This TCR derives from a woman aged 25 to 39 who had recovered from COVID-19. The nucleotide sequence reads as follows: TGCAGCGGAACTACCGGGACTAGCAGCGAGACCCAGTACTTC. The encoded protein is CSGTTGTSSETQYF.